This T cell receptor (beta chain) was profiled in a study of blood T cell repertoires in COVID-19. Across the study: T cells, B-cell-depleted T cells, or PBMCs supplied cDNA or gDNA.

Generated by immunoSEQ multiplex PCR, the TCRdb table keeps only in-frame clones and is missing some. Seen here are approximately 99,000 clones, around 81% observed once, and the top ten hold approximately 4.1%. The V gene's germline CDR1 is MNHEY and CDR2 SVGAGI. Trimming pared 7 bases from V and 3 bases from J, leaving 12 bases between. The CDR3 runs 14 residues. The V gene is TRBV6-5, the J gene TRBJ1-4, with TRBD1 as a possible D gene (6 bases). This receptor was identified in a woman aged 70 to 79 with acute or convalescent COVID-19. The sample consisted of peripheral blood. The CDR3 DNA is TGTGCCAGCACCGAGGGGGGGGCTAATGAAAAACTGTTTTTT. Protein product: CASTEGGANEKLFF.